These 24 T cell receptor beta chains came from one sample sequenced in a study of identical twins listed by TCRdb under 2016. To prepare the library, 5' RACE was applied. Sequencing instrument: Illumina HiSeq 2000. Starting from the raw public reads, TCRdb applied fastp trimming at Q25, assembled clones with MiXCR and retained in-frame beta chains. Rows with a matching CDR3 protein are joined into one entry that keeps the most common DNA and genes. Counted in this sample were about 470,000 distinct CDR3 sequences; 20% to 25% of them appeared once. Of the sample, 2.9% is held by the ten largest clones. The data also belong to a second study, concerning T cells expressing NK-cell markers.

The sequenced sample was CD4+ T cells sorted from blood. The receptors were sampled from a woman under 30 in good health.

V is TRBV10-3 and J is TRBJ2-7, with 13 bases lining up with TRBD2. J was trimmed by 3 bases and V by 6 bases; bases with no gene match: 8. This CDR3 has 16 amino acids. Germline V CDR1 and CDR2: ENHRY, SYGVKD. CDR3 in DNA: TGTGCCATCAGCGGGACTAGCGGGGAGAAATACTACGAGCAGTACTTC. Translation gives CAISGTSGEKYYEQYF.

This clonotype was seen a handful of times. This CDR3 reads CASSRGGVVNSYNEQFF. The CDR3 nucleotides read TGCGCCAGCAGCCGAGGTGGGGTGGTGAACTCCTACAATGAGCAGTTCTTC. The chain has TRBV5-1 and TRBJ2-1; D remains ambiguous. Trimming removed 4 bases at V and 0 bases at J, with 17 bases between. Germline assignment: CDR1 SGHRS and CDR2 YFSETQ. CDR3 length: 17 residues.

The V and J genes are TRBV20-1 and TRBJ1-1, with D uncertain. This CDR3 has 14 amino acids. V was cut by 4 bases and J by 4 bases, with 16 bases left in between. Germline CDR1 DFQATT, CDR2 SNEGSKA (reference sequence). The CDR3 coding sequence is TGCAGTGCTACTAACGGCCGGCTTGGCACTGAAGCTTTCTTT. This codes for CSATNGRLGTEAFF.

The genes are TRBV14 and TRBJ2-1, with D possibly being TRBD2 (6 bases). V lost 2 bases and J lost 6, with 14 bases in between. Germline lookup yields CDR1 SGHDN and CDR2 FVKESK. CDR3 length: 15 amino acids. The CDR3 sequence: CASSQIRGKGNEQFF. The CDR3 region has the DNA TGTGCCAGCAGCCAAATCCGCGGGAAGGGCAATGAGCAGTTCTTC. Together with reference TRBV14 and TRBJ2-1, the CDR3 gives the full variable domain: EAGVTQFPSHSVIEKGQTVTLRCDPISGHDNLYWYRRVMGKEIKFLLHFVKESKQDESGMPNNRFLAERTGGTYSTLKVQPAELEDSGVYFCASSQIRGKGNEQFFGPGTRLTVL.

A few counts support this clonotype. CDR3 in DNA: TGCAGCGCCGTCCCGGGACCGAACACTGAAGCTTTCTTT. This codes for CSAVPGPNTEAFF. The chain couples TRBV29-1 to TRBJ1-1; the D gene is possibly TRBD1 (5 bases). This CDR3 comprises 13 residues. The ends were cut back, 7 bases at V and 1 base at J, with 13 bases in the middle. Germline-derived CDR1 and CDR2 are SQVTM and ANQGSEA.

This chain links TRBV20-1 with TRBJ2-1; D is uncertain. Trimming left V 3 bases short and J 2 bases short, with 8 bases between. Germline V lookup: CDR1 DFQATT, CDR2 SNEGSKA (reference sequence). This CDR3 comprises 13 residues. This chain's CDR3 is CSARDLTYNEQFF. The DNA for the CDR3 is TGCAGTGCTAGGGACCTTACCTACAATGAGCAGTTCTTC.

This clonotype was seen only once. V gene TRBV20-1 combines with J gene TRBJ2-1; TRBD2 is a possible D gene (6 bases). The V end lost 0 bases, the J end lost 1 base, and 10 bases lay between the germline ends. In germline, CDR1 is DFQATT, CDR2 SNEGSKA (reference sequence). The length of the CDR3 is 15 residues. The CDR3 bases are TGCAGTGCTAGAGATGTTCGGGAGTCCTACAATGAGCAGTTCTTC. Translation: CSARDVRESYNEQFF.

The chain employs TRBV5-5 and TRBJ2-2; no clear D gene. This CDR3 has 16 residues. In germline, CDR1 is SGHKS, CDR2 YYEKEE (reference sequence). Trimming removed 2 bases at V and 6 bases at J, with 17 bases between. The CDR3 nucleotides read TGTGCCAGCAGCTTCGGACGTCGGCAGGTCGCCGGGGAGCTGTTTTTT. Amino acid sequence: CASSFGRRQVAGELFF. Complete variable domain (other parts from reference TRBV5-5 and TRBJ2-2): DAGVTQSPTHLIKTRGQQVTLRCSPISGHKSVSWYQQVLGQGPQFIFQYYEKEERGRGNFPDRFSARQFPNYSSELNVNALLLGDSALYLCASSFGRRQVAGELFFGEGSRLTVL.

The chain uses TRBV30 and TRBJ2-2; 7 bases fit TRBD2. The CDR3 is made up of 13 amino acids. CDR1 and CDR2 (germline): GTSNPN, SVGIG (reference sequence). Trimming took 5 bases from V and 3 from J; bases not matched to a gene: 3. CDR3 sequence: CAWCGSHTGELFF. CDR3 bases: TGTGCCTGGTGCGGGAGCCACACCGGGGAGCTGTTTTTT.

This chain joins TRBV5-1 and TRBJ2-3, with 9 positions matching TRBD1. Unmatched junction bases numbered 5, after V lost 3 bases and J lost 6 bases. In germline, CDR1 is SGHRS, CDR2 YFSETQ. There are 14 residues in the CDR3. The CDR3 protein is CASSYGTGRDTQYF. The DNA of the CDR3 is TGCGCCAGCAGCTACGGGACAGGGAGGGATACGCAGTATTTT.

In its sample, this clonotype was seen a few times. The chain joins TRBV5-1 to TRBJ2-3; the D is unclear. V lost 2 bases, J lost 4 bases, and 11 bases lay in between. CDR1 and CDR2 from the germline V gene are SGHRS and YFSETQ. This CDR3 contains 14 residues. CDR3 sequence reads: CASSFFGPSDTQYF. DNA of the CDR3: TGCGCCAGCAGCTTCTTCGGGCCCTCAGATACGCAGTATTTT.

The CDR3: CASNFGSGETQYF. The CDR3 DNA follows: TGTGCCAGCAATTTTGGATCTGGGGAGACCCAGTACTTC. The J gene is TRBJ2-5, the V gene TRBV7-2; D unresolved. Germline CDR1 reads SGHTA; CDR2 reads FQGNSA. The CDR3 is made up of 13 amino acids. Between the trimmed V and J ends, which lost 7 bases and 5 bases, there was a span of 14 bases.

V gene TRBV20-1 combines with J gene TRBJ2-3, with 10 bases lining up with TRBD2. Germline CDR1 and CDR2: DFQATT and SNEGSKA (reference sequence). Losses at the gene ends were 0 bases for V and 4 bases for J; bases not matched to a gene: 4. CDR3 length: 15 amino acids. The CDR3 DNA sequence: TGCAGTGCTAGAGATTGGACTAGCGGTCCAGATACGCAGTATTTT. Translation: CSARDWTSGPDTQYF.

The gene calls are TRBV6-1 and TRBJ2-3; TRBD2 aligns across 16 bases. The CDR3 has 15 amino acids. Trimming at V came to 6 bases and at J to 4 bases, leaving 1 base not matched to a gene. CDR1 MNHNS and CDR2 SASEGT come from the germline V gene. The CDR3 loop is CASRGLAGGPDTQYF. CDR3 nucleotides: TGTGCCAGCAGGGGACTAGCGGGGGGGCCAGATACGCAGTATTTT.

V usage is TRBV20-1 and J usage is TRBJ2-3, with 7 bases fitting TRBD2. The CDR3 has 13 residues. The J segment lost 5 bases and the V segment lost 4 bases, leaving 6 bases of the junction unmatched. Germline V gene sequence: CDR1 DFQATT, CDR2 SNEGSKA (reference sequence). The CDR3 sequence is CSAIREGIDTQYF. The CDR3 DNA reads as TGCAGTGCTATCAGGGAGGGGATAGATACGCAGTATTTT.

The chain uses TRBV30 and TRBJ1-1; D is unclear. The CDR3 is made up of 11 amino acids. The germline V gene has CDR1 GTSNPN and CDR2 SVGIG (reference sequence). Trimming left V 0 bases short and J 8 bases short, with 7 bases between. CDR3 sequence (DNA): TGTGCCTGGAGTGTACGGGTAGAAGCTTTCTTT. Translating it yields CAWSVRVEAFF.

This chain uses TRBV27 with TRBJ1-1; 8 bases map to TRBD1. CDR1 is MNHEY and CDR2 is SMNVEV in the germline V gene (reference sequence). V was pared by 6 bases and J by 7 bases, with 10 bases of the junction left unmatched. This CDR3 contains 14 residues. The DNA of the CDR3 is TGTGCCAGCAGATTAGTGTCAGGGGGCTTTGAAGCTTTCTTT. Protein sequence: CASRLVSGGFEAFF.

This clonotype was seen only a few times. The rearrangement joins TRBV5-1 to TRBJ2-1; D unresolved. The ends were cut back, 3 bases at V and 8 bases at J, with 12 bases in the middle. This CDR3 has 13 residues. The V gene's germline CDR1 is SGHRS and CDR2 YFSETQ. The CDR3 protein is CASSSPPLDEQFF. Written as DNA, the CDR3 is TGCGCCAGCAGCTCCCCCCCCTTGGATGAGCAGTTCTTC. The variable domain in full, completed from reference TRBV5-1 and TRBJ2-1, reads KAGVTQTPRYLIKTRGQQVTLSCSPISGHRSVSWYQQTPGQGLQFLFEYFSETQRNKGNFPGRFSGRQFSNSRSEMNVSTLELGDSALYLCASSSPPLDEQFFGPGTRLTVL.

This chain uses TRBV7-2 with TRBJ2-5; the D is unclear. This CDR3 has 11 residues. Germline V gene lookup returns CDR1 SGHTA and CDR2 FQGNSA. V lost 7 bases and J lost 4, with 7 bases in between. This CDR3 reads CASILVETQYF. The CDR3 DNA is TGTGCCAGCATCCTCGTAGAGACCCAGTACTTC.

This chain uses TRBV20-1 with TRBJ2-1; 7 bases align to TRBD2. CDR3 size: 14 residues. V was clipped by 0 bases and J by 6 bases; unmatched bases: 5. Germline CDR1 reads DFQATT; CDR2 reads SNEGSKA (reference sequence). Here the CDR3 reads CSARELRGFNEQFF. The CDR3 nucleotides read TGCAGTGCTAGAGAGTTGCGGGGGTTCAATGAGCAGTTCTTC.

This clonotype was recorded many times. The gene calls are TRBV6-5 and TRBJ1-1; D ambiguous. The length of the CDR3 is 18 residues. Germline loops: CDR1 MNHEY, CDR2 SVGAGI. The ends were cut back, 0 bases at V and 11 bases at J, with 28 bases in the middle. This CDR3 reads CASSYSEGSGNSLLRAFF. DNA of the CDR3: TGTGCCAGCAGTTACTCGGAAGGAAGTGGGAATTCCCTTTTAAGGGCTTTCTTT.

This clonotype was detected a few times. The rearrangement uses TRBV7-2 and TRBJ2-1; D gene ambiguous. CDR3 length: 14 residues. Germline V gene data show CDR1 as SGHTA and CDR2 as FQGNSA. V lost 1 base and J 2 bases, leaving 6 bases between the germline ends. The CDR3 DNA is TGTGCCAGCAGCTTAGGACCCCCCTACAATGAGCAGTTCTTC. Translation: CASSLGPPYNEQFF.

This chain connects TRBV6-6 to TRBJ2-2, with no clear D. The CDR3 runs 13 residues. Germline V gene lookup returns CDR1 MNHNY and CDR2 SVGAGI (reference sequence). V shed 3 bases and J shed 5 bases, with 7 bases lying between them. The DNA of the CDR3 is TGTGCCAGCAGTTATTCTGGGACCGGGGAGCTGTTTTTT. Its protein is CASSYSGTGELFF.

J is TRBJ2-7 and V is TRBV10-1; D perhaps matches TRBD1 (5 bases). This CDR3 has 13 amino acids. Trimming pared 0 bases from V and 6 bases from J, leaving 9 bases between. In germline, CDR1 is WNHNN, CDR2 SYGVQD (reference sequence). CDR3 DNA sequence: TGCGCCAGCAGTGAGTCATACAGGACCGAGCAGTACTTC. Amino acids: CASSESYRTEQYF.